This T cell receptor (beta chain) was profiled in a study of blood T cells in healthy people across ages. Study findings and constraints: While age rose, TCR beta diversity per million T cells dropped in a roughly linear way.

A second PCR of 7 to 11 cycles used a sample-barcoded 5' primer and a J-beta primer mix. TCRdb reprocessed the 5' RACE reads with MiXCR, giving one entry per CDR3 protein. This table holds roughly 830,000 distinct CDR3 sequences, under 80% found once. The CDR3 extends over 15 amino acids. Germline V gene lookup returns CDR1 SNHLY and CDR2 FYNNEI. As for this clonotype: As yet, its antigen is unknown. One end of the junction does not line up with germline, which may come from a read error.

This receptor was taken from a man between 25 and 39 years old in good health. The chain has TRBV2 and TRBJ2-3; perhaps TRBD1 as D (6 bases). The sample taken for sequencing was blood. The CDR3 region has the DNA TGTACCAGCAGAGATACAGGGTTGAGAGCAGATACGCAGTATTTT. This sequence encodes CTSRDTGLRADTQYF.